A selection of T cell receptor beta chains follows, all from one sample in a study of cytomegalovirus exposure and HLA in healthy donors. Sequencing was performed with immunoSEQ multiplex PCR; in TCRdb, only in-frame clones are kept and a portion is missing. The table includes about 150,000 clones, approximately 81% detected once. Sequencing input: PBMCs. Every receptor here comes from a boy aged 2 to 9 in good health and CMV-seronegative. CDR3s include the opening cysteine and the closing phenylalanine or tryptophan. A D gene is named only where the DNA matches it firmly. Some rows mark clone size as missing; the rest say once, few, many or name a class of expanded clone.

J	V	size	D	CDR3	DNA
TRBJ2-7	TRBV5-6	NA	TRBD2	CASSRLAGSQQHRAYEQYF	TGTGCCAGCAGCCGACTAGCGGGAAGTCAGCAACACCGAGCCTACGAGCAGTACTTC
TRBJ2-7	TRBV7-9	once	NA	CSSGWRDHYEQYF	TGTTCCAGCGGTTGGCGGGATCACTACGAGCAGTACTTC
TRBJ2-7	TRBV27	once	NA	CASSLTGLWSHFYEQYF	TGTGCCAGCAGTTTAACGGGTCTCTGGTCACATTTCTACGAGCAGTACTTC
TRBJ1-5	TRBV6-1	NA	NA	CASSEPLSPQHF	TGTGCCAGCAGTGAACCGTTATCGCCCCAGCATTTT
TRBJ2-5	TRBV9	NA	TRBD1	CASSLEGTGGRGTQYF	TGTGCCAGCAGCCTAGAAGGGACAGGGGGTAGAGGGACCCAGTACTTC
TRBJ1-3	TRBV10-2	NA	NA	CASSEDRPYSGNTIYF	TGCGCCAGCAGTGAGGACAGGCCGTATTCTGGAAACACCATATATTTT
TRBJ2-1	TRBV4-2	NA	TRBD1	CASSQVTGGDYNEQFF	TGTGCCAGCAGCCAAGTAACAGGGGGCGACTACAATGAGCAGTTCTTC
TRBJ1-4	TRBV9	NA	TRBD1	CASSVGQGSEKLFF	TGTGCCAGCAGCGTAGGACAGGGCAGTGAAAAACTGTTTTTT
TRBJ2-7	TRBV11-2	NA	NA	CASSLTFRVSHEQYF	TGTGCCAGCAGCTTAACTTTCCGCGTCTCCCACGAGCAGTACTTC
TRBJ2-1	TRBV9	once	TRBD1	CASSPPLPGQAYNEQFF	TGTGCCAGCAGCCCCCCCCTCCCGGGACAGGCCTACAATGAGCAGTTCTTC
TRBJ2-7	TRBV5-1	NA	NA	CASSLVQGYEQYF	TGCGCCAGCAGCTTGGTTCAGGGCTACGAGCAGTACTTC
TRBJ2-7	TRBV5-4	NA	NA	CASSLAGLKRDEQYF	TGTGCCAGCAGCTTGGCAGGTCTAAAGCGGGACGAGCAGTACTTC
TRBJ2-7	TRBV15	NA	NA	CATSRDYGGGVSYEQYF	TGTGCCACCAGCAGAGATTATGGTGGCGGGGTCTCCTACGAGCAGTACTTC
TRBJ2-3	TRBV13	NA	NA	CASSLWFAGEKETDTQYF	TGTGCCAGCAGCTTGTGGTTCGCTGGGGAGAAAGAGACAGATACGCAGTATTTT
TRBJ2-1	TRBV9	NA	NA	CASSQTYNEQFF	TGTGCCAGCAGCCAGACTTACAATGAGCAGTTCTTC
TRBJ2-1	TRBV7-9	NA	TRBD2	CASSLGRENYNEQFF	TGTGCCAGCAGCCTCGGGAGGGAGAACTACAATGAGCAGTTCTTC
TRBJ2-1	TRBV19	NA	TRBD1	CASSKDRRSYNEQFF	TGTGCCAGTAGCAAGGACAGGAGGTCCTACAATGAGCAGTTCTTC
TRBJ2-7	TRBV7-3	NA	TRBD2	CASSPAKSSGRALEQYF	TGTGCCAGCAGCCCAGCCAAATCTAGCGGGAGGGCCCTCGAGCAGTACTTC
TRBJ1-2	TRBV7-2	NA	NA	CASSLDRVGGYTF	TGTGCCAGCAGCTTAGACAGGGTAGGGGGCTACACCTTC
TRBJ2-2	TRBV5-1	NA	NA	CASREREDTGELFF	TGCGCCAGCAGGGAGAGAGAGGACACCGGGGAGCTGTTTTTT
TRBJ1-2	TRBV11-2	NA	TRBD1	CASSPPGQPYGYTF	TGTGCCAGCAGCCCCCCGGGACAGCCCTATGGCTACACCTTC
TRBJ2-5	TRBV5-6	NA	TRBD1	CASSPPTGGLETQYF	TGTGCCAGCAGCCCGCCGACAGGGGGACTAGAGACCCAGTACTTC
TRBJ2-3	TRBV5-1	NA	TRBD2	CASSLRTSGNTDTQYF	TGCGCCAGCAGCCTCCGGACTAGCGGCAACACAGATACGCAGTATTTT
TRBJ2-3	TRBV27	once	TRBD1	CASRGTGSDTQYF	TGTGCCAGCAGGGGGACAGGGAGTGATACGCAGTATTTT
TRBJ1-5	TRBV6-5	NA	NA	CASSSWTGSGGQPQHF	TGTGCCAGCAGTTCCTGGACCGGGAGCGGGGGGCAGCCCCAGCATTTT
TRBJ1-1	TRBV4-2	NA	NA	CASSRDMNTEAFF	TGTGCCAGCAGCCGAGACATGAACACTGAAGCTTTCTTT
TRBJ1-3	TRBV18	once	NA	CASSLAVSGNTIYF	TGTGCCAGCTCACTGGCAGTCTCTGGAAACACCATATATTTT
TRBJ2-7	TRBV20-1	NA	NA	CSARDLRGQYF	TGCAGTGCTAGAGATTTGCGTGGGCAGTACTTC
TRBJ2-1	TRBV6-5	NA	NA	CASTMLPGAYNEQFF	TGTGCCAGCACCATGCTGCCCGGGGCCTACAATGAGCAGTTCTTC
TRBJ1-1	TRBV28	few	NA	CASSLVGNTEAFF	TGTGCCAGCAGTTTAGTCGGGAACACTGAAGCTTTCTTT
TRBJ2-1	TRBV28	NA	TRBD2	CASSLLLRSSGRRNEQFF	TGTGCCAGCAGTTTACTTTTGCGGTCTAGCGGGAGGCGGAATGAGCAGTTCTTC
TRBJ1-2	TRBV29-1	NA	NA	CSVAINYGYTF	TGCAGCGTTGCCATTAACTATGGCTACACCTTC
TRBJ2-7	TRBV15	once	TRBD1	CATSARDSGSYEQYF	TGTGCCACCAGCGCCCGGGACAGCGGTTCCTACGAGCAGTACTTC
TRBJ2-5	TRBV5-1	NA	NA	CASSWERQPQETQYF	TGCGCCAGCAGCTGGGAACGACAGCCCCAAGAGACCCAGTACTTC
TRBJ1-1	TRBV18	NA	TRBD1	CASSRLTGDTEAFF	TGTGCCAGCTCACGCTTGACAGGGGATACTGAAGCTTTCTTT
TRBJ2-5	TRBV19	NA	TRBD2	CASSGRGGLAETQYF	TGTGCCAGTAGCGGGAGGGGTGGCCTTGCTGAGACCCAGTACTTC
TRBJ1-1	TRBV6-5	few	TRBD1	CASLRGGQGLAEAFF	TGTGCCAGCTTGCGTGGCGGACAGGGTTTAGCTGAAGCTTTCTTT
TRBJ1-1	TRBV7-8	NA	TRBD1	CASSLRRGQTEAFF	TGTGCCAGCAGCTTACGGAGGGGGCAGACTGAAGCTTTCTTT
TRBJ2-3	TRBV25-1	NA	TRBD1	CASSATGAVDTQYF	TGTGCCAGCAGTGCGACAGGGGCTGTGGATACGCAGTATTTT
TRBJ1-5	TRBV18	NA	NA	CASSPAVGGQPQHF	TGTGCCAGCTCACCGGCCGTTGGAGGGCAGCCCCAGCATTTT
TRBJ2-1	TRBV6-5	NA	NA	CASSYSRGFQQFF	TGTGCCAGCAGTTACTCTCGGGGGTTCCAGCAGTTCTTC
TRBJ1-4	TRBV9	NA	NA	CASSVEGTSGGKLFF	TGTGCCAGCAGCGTAGAGGGGACATCGGGGGGAAAACTGTTTTTT
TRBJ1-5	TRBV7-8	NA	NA	CASSLELRVNQPQHF	TGTGCCAGCAGCTTAGAACTTCGGGTCAATCAGCCCCAGCATTTT
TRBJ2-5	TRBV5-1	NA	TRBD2	CASSLHHTLAGGKETQYF	TGCGCCAGCAGCTTGCACCATACTCTAGCGGGGGGGAAAGAGACCCAGTACTTC
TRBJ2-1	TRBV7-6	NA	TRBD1	CASSSRGMSYNEQFF	TGTGCCAGCAGCTCCAGGGGGATGTCCTACAATGAGCAGTTCTTC
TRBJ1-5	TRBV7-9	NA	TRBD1	CASSLTGLQPQHF	TGTGCCAGCAGCTTGACAGGGTTGCAGCCCCAGCATTTT
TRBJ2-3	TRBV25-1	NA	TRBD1	CASSGTHRGRFPDTQYF	TGTGCCAGCAGTGGAACCCACAGGGGGCGCTTCCCAGATACGCAGTATTTT
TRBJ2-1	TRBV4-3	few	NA	CASSQDGRIINEQFF	TGCGCCAGCAGCCAAGACGGGAGAATTATCAATGAGCAGTTCTTC